There are many counts of the clone carrying this T cell receptor beta chain. Its antigen remains unidentified. The data stem from a study of Graves' ophthalmopathy and Graves' hyperthyroidism. Broader study findings: With around 69% sensitivity and about 78% specificity, the model predicted ophthalmopathy progression.

The study amplified TCR beta CDR3 regions using RNA transcripts. First-round RT-PCR employed HTBI primers, with a second-round multiplex PCR after it. Each CDR3 protein is one row after TCRdb ran MiXCR on the multiplex PCR reads. The sample holds roughly 300,000 distinct CDR3 sequences, 15% to 20% seen once. V lost 6 bases and J 1 base, leaving 9 bases between the germline ends. Germline V gene data show CDR1 as SQVTM and CDR2 as ANQGSEA. The CDR3 is made up of 12 amino acids. Sequenced: peripheral blood. This sequence was found in an adult man with Graves' ophthalmopathy. The chain combines TRBV29-1 with TRBJ1-1; D is ambiguous. In DNA form, the CDR3 reads TGCAGCGTGGCCTTAGGGAACACTGAAGCTTTCTTT. It yields the protein CSVALGNTEAFF.